This entry concerns a single T cell receptor (beta chain). This record belongs to a study of identical twins. A universal primer site was created by template switching, with the cDNA bearing unique molecular identifiers. Each CDR3 protein gets one entry after TCRdb re-called the 5' RACE reads with MiXCR. This table holds 450,000 to 650,000 distinct CDR3 sequences, 13% to 15% found once. This CDR3 spans 16 amino acids. This sample also appeared in a second study, on yellow fever vaccine responses in identical twins.

The V gene is TRBV21-1, the J gene TRBJ2-1. TRBV21-1 is assigned pseudogene status. Sequences were obtained from CD4+ T cells sorted from blood. The TCR comes from a woman in her late teens or twenties in good health. Written as DNA, the CDR3 is TGTGCCAGCAGCAAAGCGAAAGGGGGCTTCTACAATGAGCAGTTCTTC. The encoded protein is CASSKAKGGFYNEQFF.